This T cell receptor beta chain was identified during a study of CD8+ T cells in alopecia areata. The germline gives CDR1 WNHNN, CDR2 SYGVQD (reference sequence). The ends were cut back, 5 bases at V and 6 bases at J, with 14 bases in the middle. This CDR3 is 13 amino acids long. Extracted RNA was reverse transcribed into cDNA, the sequencing template. The repertoire was sequenced with immunoSEQ multiplex PCR; TCRdb's copy has only in-frame clones and lacks some. This table holds 140,000 to 150,000 clones, approximately 50% found once. General observations from the study: Scalp sequencing also captures normal skin's resident alphabeta T cells.

Note on this clone: Its antigen remains unidentified.

Sequencing was performed on CD4+ T cells sorted from blood, taken at week 0. This TCR came from a human donor with alopecia areata. The chain employs TRBV10-1 and TRBJ2-7; D gene ambiguous. The CDR3 is CASSLHRDSEQYF. The DNA of the CDR3 is TGCGCCAGCAGTCTGCACAGAGATTCCGAGCAGTACTTC.